One and the same sample provided the 22 T cell receptor beta chains below, sequenced in a study of T cells in Graves' hyperthyroidism and ophthalmopathy. The CDR3 regions of TCR beta were amplified from RNA transcripts. HTBI primers were the set used in a first-round RT-PCR of the TCR CDR3. One entry per CDR3 protein results from TCRdb running MiXCR on the multiplex PCR reads. The table lists roughly 700,000 distinct CDR3 sequences, 15% to 20% of them singletons, with 15% in the top ten. Sequencing was done on a sample of blood. The origin of the receptors is a man aged 50 or older with Graves' hyperthyroidism.

About this clonotype itself: This clone may be a read error of a much larger clone one base away. J is TRBJ2-7 and V is TRBV10-3, with 7 bases that match TRBD2. From germline, CDR1 is ENHRY and CDR2 SYGVKD. The CDR3 has 15 amino acids. CDR3 region: CVISESSGYIGEQYF. The CDR3 bases are TGTGTCATCAGTGAGTCTAGCGGATATATCGGCGAGCAGTACTTC.

As to this clonotype: A read error may explain this, as a much larger clone is one base away. The chain combines TRBV20-1 with TRBJ1-2; D remains unclear. Germline CDR1 and CDR2: DFQATT and SNEGSKA (reference sequence). This CDR3 region has 12 residues. Trimming took 2 bases from V and 1 from J, leaving 5 bases between them. The chain's CDR3 is CSARRGNYGYTF. The CDR3, as DNA: TGCAGTGCTAGACGCGGTAACTATGGCTACACCTTC.

As concerns this clonotype: This may stem from a read error, because a much larger clone lies one nucleotide away. The chain employs TRBV3-1 and TRBJ2-1, with 9 bases lining up with TRBD1. CDR1 and CDR2 from the germline V gene are LGHDT and YNNKEL (reference sequence). V dropped 3 bases and J dropped 7; count of bases not matched to a gene: 7. The CDR3 consists of 15 residues. The CDR3 DNA follows: TGTGCCAGCAGCCACCGGGACAGGGATGGGAATGAGCAGTTCTTC. Translating it yields CASSHRDRDGNEQFF.

This chain uses TRBV29-1 with TRBJ2-1; 9 positions agree with TRBD2. From germline, CDR1 is SQVTM and CDR2 ANQGSEA. V dropped 5 bases and J dropped 8; count of bases not matched to a gene: 13. This CDR3 has 15 residues. The CDR3 nucleotides read TGCAGCGTTCAAGGGCGGGAGGGCCGGGGGTATGAGCAGTTCTTC. Protein product: CSVQGREGRGYEQFF.

The chain uses TRBV18 and TRBJ1-1; the match to TRBD1 covers 9 bases. Germline loops: CDR1 KGHSH, CDR2 LQKENI. The V and J ends lost 5 bases and 1 base, in that order; junction bases with no gene match: 5. The CDR3 has 15 amino acids. The CDR3 loop is CASSSGQGANTEAFF. The CDR3 bases are TGTGCCAGCTCATCGGGACAGGGAGCGAACACTGAAGCTTTCTTT.

V gene TRBV27 combines with J gene TRBJ2-1; 7 nucleotides agree with TRBD2. The ends lost 5 bases at V and 7 bases at J; junction bases unmatched: 8. Germline assignment: CDR1 MNHEY and CDR2 SMNVEV (reference sequence). The CDR3 spans 14 residues. CDR3 sequence (DNA): TGTGCCAGCAGTACCCGGGGGGTTTTGAATGAGCAGTTCTTC. Its translation: CASSTRGVLNEQFF.

At least ten counts were recorded for this clonotype. The rearrangement links TRBV24-1 to TRBJ1-1; maybe TRBD1 (5 bases). V was clipped by 7 bases and J by 3 bases, with 11 bases between them. CDR3 length: 13 amino acids. CDR1 KGHDR and CDR2 SFDVKD come from the germline V gene. In nucleotides, the CDR3 is TGTGCCACCAGGGTGGGGCAGGACACTGAAGCTTTCTTT. Translation gives CATRVGQDTEAFF.

This clonotype was counted between two and nine times. V gene TRBV3-1 combines with J gene TRBJ1-3; D perhaps matches TRBD1 (5 bases). Trimming removed 4 bases at V and 4 bases at J, with 11 bases between. CDR3 length: 14 amino acids. Germline V CDR1 and CDR2: LGHDT, YNNKEL (reference sequence). Written as DNA, the CDR3 is TGTGCCAGCAGCCGGAGGGGTGCAGGAAACACCATATATTTT. This translates into CASSRRGAGNTIYF.

In this sample, this clonotype turned up a few times. V and J are TRBV5-4 and TRBJ1-1; D is undetermined. Germline CDR1 and CDR2: SGHNT and YYREEE (reference sequence). This CDR3 spans 13 amino acids. Trimming shortened V by 4 bases and J by 1 base, and 8 bases separated the two germline ends. The CDR3, as DNA: TGTGCCAGCAGCCTGCCCCAGAACACTGAAGCTTTCTTT. Translated, it gives CASSLPQNTEAFF.

In this sample, this clonotype turned up many times. The chain links TRBV5-4 to TRBJ2-5; weak D call: TRBD2 (6 bases). The V gene's germline CDR1 is SGHNT and CDR2 YYREEE (reference sequence). The CDR3 sequence is 15 residues long. The germline V and J ends were trimmed by 1 base and 1 base, with 11 bases remaining between them. Here the CDR3 reads CASSLRRDVQETQYF. CDR3 nucleotide sequence: TGTGCCAGCAGCTTGCGGCGGGATGTCCAAGAGACCCAGTACTTC.

This clonotype was counted only a few times. V and J are TRBV30 and TRBJ1-3; 8 positions agree with TRBD1. Germline trimming cut 4 bases from V and 0 bases from J; bases unmatched to any gene: 11. Germline V gene lookup returns CDR1 GTSNPN and CDR2 SVGIG (reference sequence). This CDR3 is built from 17 residues. The CDR3 DNA is TGTGCCTGGAATTTGGCAGGGGGCCCATACTCTGGAAACACCATATATTTT. Amino acids: CAWNLAGGPYSGNTIYF.

This clonotype was seen ten or more times. This sequence joins TRBV10-3 and TRBJ2-7; 10 bases are shared with TRBD1. Germline CDR1 ENHRY, CDR2 SYGVKD. The CDR3 covers 13 residues. V lost 8 bases, J lost 4 bases, and 5 bases stayed unmatched. The CDR3 loop is CAIERDRGYEQYF. The CDR3 DNA sequence: TGTGCCATCGAACGGGACAGGGGATACGAGCAGTACTTC.

The V and J genes are TRBV30 and TRBJ1-1; the D gene is possibly TRBD1 (6 bases). CDR3 length equals 13 residues. Germline V gene sequence: CDR1 GTSNPN, CDR2 SVGIG (reference sequence). Between the trimmed V and J ends, which lost 5 bases and 1 base, there was a span of 11 bases. The CDR3 region has the DNA TGTGCCTGGGCCGGACAGTGGAACACTGAAGCTTTCTTT. This encodes CAWAGQWNTEAFF. The full variable domain, rest sourced from reference TRBV30 and TRBJ1-1, is SQTIHQWPATLVQPVGSPLSLECTVEGTSNPNLYWYRQAAGRGLQLLFYSVGIGQISSEVPQNLSASRPQDRQFILSSKKLLLSDSGFYLCAWAGQWNTEAFFGQGTRLTVV.

This clonotype occurred many times. The J gene is TRBJ1-2, the V gene TRBV7-8; TRBD1 matches 8 bases. From germline, CDR1 is SGHVS and CDR2 FQNEAQ. After removal of 5 bases from V and 5 bases from J, the junction contained 10 bases not matched to a gene. There are 15 residues in the CDR3. CDR3 nucleotide sequence: TGTGCCAGCAGCCCAGGACAGGGAGAGGCGTATGGCTACACCTTC. Amino acid sequence: CASSPGQGEAYGYTF.

The J gene is TRBJ1-1, the V gene TRBV5-1; D remains unclear. The germline V gene has CDR1 SGHRS and CDR2 YFSETQ. The germline V and J ends were trimmed by 3 bases and 5 bases, with 11 bases remaining between them. The CDR3 is 13 amino acids. The CDR3 region has the DNA TGCGCCAGCAGCTCCTCATGGGAAACTGAAGCTTTCTTT. Translated: CASSSSWETEAFF. The full variable domain, with the rest looked up from reference TRBV5-1 and TRBJ1-1, is KAGVTQTPRYLIKTRGQQVTLSCSPISGHRSVSWYQQTPGQGLQFLFEYFSETQRNKGNFPGRFSGRQFSNSRSEMNVSTLELGDSALYLCASSSSWETEAFFGQGTRLTVV.

This rearrangement joins TRBV28 to TRBJ2-6, with D perhaps matching TRBD1 (6 bases). Germline lookup yields CDR1 MDHEN and CDR2 SYDVKM. V lost 6 bases to trimming and J lost 0 bases, with 18 bases between them. CDR3 size: 18 residues. CDR3 region: CASSPSPGVSSGANVLTF. The CDR3 bases are TGTGCCAGCAGCCCATCCCCAGGGGTGAGCTCTGGGGCCAACGTCCTGACTTTC.

This clonotype was seen at least ten times. The V and J genes are TRBV19 and TRBJ2-2; 8 nucleotides agree with TRBD2. The length of the CDR3 is 16 residues. Germline lookup yields CDR1 LNHDA and CDR2 SQIVND (reference sequence). Trimming at V came to 6 bases and at J to 3 bases, leaving 9 bases not matched to a gene. The DNA of the CDR3 is TGTGCCAGTAGCCCTTCCCGGGGGGGCGACACCGGGGAGCTGTTTTTT. Its protein is CASSPSRGGDTGELFF.

The J gene is TRBJ2-7, the V gene TRBV12-3 or TRBV12-4, with a tentative D call TRBD2 (5 bases). The CDR3 is made up of 15 amino acids. The V end was cut by 6 bases, the J end by 4 bases, with 19 bases between. CDR3 DNA: TGTGCCAGCAGCCCCTCTTGGGAGAAACGGTACGAGCAGTACTTC. Translation gives CASSPSWEKRYEQYF.

In this sample, this clonotype turned up a few times. The chain links TRBV19 to TRBJ1-1; no firm D call. CDR3 length equals 14 residues. V lost 4 bases to trimming and J lost 1 base, with 10 bases between them. Per the germline V gene, CDR1 is LNHDA and CDR2 is SQIVND (reference sequence). The CDR3 DNA sequence: TGTGCCAGTAGTACCTTTACAACGAACACTGAAGCTTTCTTT. It is translated as CASSTFTTNTEAFF.

In its sample, this clonotype was seen many times. A read error may account for a junction end that differs from germline. This chain joins TRBV12-3 or TRBV12-4 and TRBJ2-1, with D perhaps matching TRBD1 or TRBD2 (6 bases each). The CDR3 extends over 17 amino acids. CDR3: CASSFCICAGHYNEQFF. CDR3 sequence (DNA): TGTGCCAGTAGTTTTTGTATTTGTGCGGGACATTACAATGAGCAGTTCTTC.

This clonotype was counted many times. The chain recombines TRBV9 with TRBJ2-5; 14 nucleotides line up with TRBD2. The junction had 11 bases not matched to a gene; V was cut back by 5 bases and J by 5 bases. In germline, CDR1 is SGDLS, CDR2 YYNGEE. This CDR3 is built from 17 residues. The CDR3 DNA follows: TGTGCCAGCAGTGAGGGACTAGCGGGAGCCCGCGGTGAGACCCAGTACTTC. Its protein product is CASSEGLAGARGETQYF.

Ten or more counts support this clonotype. The V and J genes are TRBV6-2 or TRBV6-3 and TRBJ1-2; 7 positions match TRBD1. Germline loops: CDR1 MNHEY, CDR2 SVGEGT. Unmatched junction bases numbered 6, after V lost 0 bases and J lost 8 bases. This CDR3 has 14 residues. CDR3 DNA sequence: TGTGCCAGCAGTTACTCGGGACAGACTAAAGGCTACACCTTC. The encoded protein is CASSYSGQTKGYTF.